The rows below give T cell receptor beta chains drawn from one sample of a study of shared T cell receptors in the human thymus. The method was immunoSEQ multiplex PCR; TCRdb's version includes in-frame clones alone and lacks a portion of them. The repertoire consists of roughly 550,000 clones, with around 78% occurring once and the leading ten covering around 0.013%. A further study also used this sample, focusing on human thymus T cells.

Sequencing was done on a sample of thymocytes. These receptors were collected from a boy in the first two years of life with a congenital heart defect. The CDR3 runs from the conserved cysteine through the conserved F or W. D genes are given only for firm matches. Size values are once, few and many counts, or a class for expanded clones, and some rows have none.

NA | TRBJ2-7 | TRBV6-6 | few | CASSPWTRYSYEQYF | TGTGCCAGCAGTCCATGGACACGCTACTCCTACGAGCAGTACTTC
NA | TRBJ1-5 | TRBV6-1 | once | CASSEPRGRGFNQPQHF | TGTGCCAGCAGTGAGCCCCGGGGGAGGGGGTTCAATCAGCCCCAGCATTTT
TRBD2 | TRBJ2-3 | TRBV29-1 | NA | CSVEHPGLAGGRFGTDTQYF | TGCAGCGTTGAGCATCCGGGACTAGCGGGAGGGCGGTTTGGCACAGATACGCAGTATTTT
TRBD1 | TRBJ2-7 | TRBV27 | NA | CASSGGTGGGERELPYEQYF | TGTGCCAGCAGCGGCGGGACAGGGGGAGGGGAGCGGGAGTTACCCTACGAGCAGTACTTC
TRBD2 | TRBJ2-5 | TRBV27 | NA | CASSFTPSGTRIETQYF | TGTGCCAGCAGTTTTACCCCATCCGGGACTAGGATAGAGACCCAGTACTTC
TRBD1 | TRBJ1-1 | TRBV4-2 | NA | CASSGTGGITEAFF | TGTGCCAGCAGCGGGACAGGGGGTATCACTGAAGCTTTCTTT
TRBD1 | TRBJ1-2 | TRBV19 | NA | CASSIGGGHQDAYGYTF | TGTGCCAGTAGTATTGGAGGGGGCCATCAAGATGCCTATGGCTACACCTTC
TRBD1 | TRBJ1-4 | TRBV12-5 | NA | CASGLVHGQGTEKLFF | TGTGCTAGTGGTTTGGTACACGGACAGGGTACGGAAAAACTGTTTTTT
NA | TRBJ2-7 | TRBV10-1 | NA | CASSDLRNTYEQYF | TGCGCCAGCAGTGATTTGCGGAATACCTACGAGCAGTACTTC
TRBD1 | TRBJ1-1 | TRBV7-2 | NA | CASSLGPDRGAPPEAFF | TGTGCCAGCAGCTTAGGCCCGGACAGGGGGGCCCCTCCTGAAGCTTTCTTT
NA | TRBJ2-7 | TRBV10-1 | NA | CASRGWELGEQYF | TGCGCCAGCAGAGGGTGGGAGCTTGGTGAGCAGTACTTC
TRBD2 | TRBJ2-1 | TRBV28 | NA | CASREGGLAGDYNEQFF | TGTGCCAGCAGGGAGGGGGGACTAGCGGGAGACTACAATGAGCAGTTCTTC
TRBD1 | TRBJ1-2 | TRBV6-1 | NA | CASSVHRGWDYGYTF | TGTGCCAGCAGTGTCCACAGGGGATGGGACTATGGCTACACCTTC
NA | TRBJ1-5 | TRBV28 | NA | CASSLMGHLHGVNQPQHF | TGTGCCAGCAGTTTGATGGGACACCTCCATGGCGTAAATCAGCCCCAGCATTTT
TRBD1 | TRBJ2-7 | TRBV4-3 | NA | CASSRDRGDRDEQYF | TGCGCCAGCAGCCGAGACAGGGGTGACCGCGACGAGCAGTACTTC
TRBD1 | TRBJ2-7 | TRBV29-1 | NA | CSVEGDSYEQYF | TGCAGCGTTGAAGGGGACAGCTACGAGCAGTACTTC
NA | TRBJ2-7 | TRBV6-5 | NA | CASRIATHGPEQYF | TGTGCCAGCCGCATCGCCACACATGGGCCCGAGCAGTACTTC
TRBD2 | TRBJ2-3 | TRBV28 | NA | CASSSPGLAGVGDTQYF | TGTGCCAGCAGTTCTCCGGGACTAGCGGGAGTTGGTGATACGCAGTATTTT
NA | TRBJ1-4 | TRBV9 | once | CASSVRTPRDKLYEKLFF | TGTGCCAGCAGCGTACGAACGCCCCGGGACAAACTCTATGAAAAACTGTTTTTT
NA | TRBJ1-2 | TRBV12-5 | NA | CASGPQSTGSYGYTF | TGTGCTAGTGGCCCCCAATCTACAGGGAGCTATGGCTACACCTTC
NA | TRBJ2-1 | TRBV12-2 | NA | CASRLAMTSGRGNEQFF | TGTGCAAGTCGCTTAGCAATGACTAGCGGGAGGGGGAATGAGCAGTTCTTC
TRBD1 | TRBJ2-7 | TRBV7-9 | NA | CASSLGRQGNYEQYF | TGTGCCAGCAGCTTAGGACGACAGGGGAACTACGAGCAGTACTTC
TRBD2 | TRBJ2-3 | TRBV4-1 | NA | CASSQVGGTTTDTQYF | TGCGCCAGCAGCCAAGTGGGGGGGACTACCACAGATACGCAGTATTTT
TRBD2 | TRBJ2-5 | TRBV7-2 | NA | CASSFTSGGIKETQYF | TGTGCCAGCAGCTTCACTAGCGGGGGGATAAAAGAGACCCAGTACTTC
NA | TRBJ2-7 | TRBV6-5 | NA | CASSPQGYYDEQYF | TGTGCCAGCAGTCCACAGGGCTACTACGACGAGCAGTACTTC
NA | TRBJ2-7 | TRBV15 | NA | CATSRSLDLGSGEQYF | TGTGCCACCAGCAGAAGCCTGGATTTGGGGAGTGGCGAGCAGTACTTC